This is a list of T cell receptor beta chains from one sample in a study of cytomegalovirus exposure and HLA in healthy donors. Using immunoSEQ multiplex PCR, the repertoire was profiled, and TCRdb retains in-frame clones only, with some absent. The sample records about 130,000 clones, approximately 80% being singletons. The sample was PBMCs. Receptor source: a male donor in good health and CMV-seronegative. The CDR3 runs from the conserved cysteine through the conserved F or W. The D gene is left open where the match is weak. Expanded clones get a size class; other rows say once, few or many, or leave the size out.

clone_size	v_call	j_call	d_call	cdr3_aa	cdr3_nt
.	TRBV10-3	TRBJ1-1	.	CAISGQLNTEAFF	TGTGCCATCAGTGGGCAGTTGAACACTGAAGCTTTCTTT
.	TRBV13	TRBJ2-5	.	CASSPGTLQETQYF	TGTGCCAGCAGCCCCGGGACATTACAAGAGACCCAGTACTTC
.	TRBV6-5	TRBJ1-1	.	CASTQTGQGAFF	TGTGCCAGCACCCAGACAGGTCAAGGGGCTTTCTTT
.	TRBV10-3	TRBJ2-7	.	CAISEIGGVRSYEQYF	TGTGCCATCAGTGAGATTGGCGGCGTACGTTCCTACGAGCAGTACTTC
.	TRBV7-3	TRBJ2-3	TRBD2	CASSFKPAGAHGVTQYF	TGTGCCAGCAGCTTTAAACCGGCGGGAGCCCACGGGGTCACGCAGTATTTT
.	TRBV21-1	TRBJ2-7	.	CASRARRGTGEYEQYF	TGTGCCAGCAGGGCAAGGCGAGGGACAGGGGAGTACGAGCAGTACTTC
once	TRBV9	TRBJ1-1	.	CASSPPFGVWEPEAFF	TGTGCCAGCAGCCCCCCCTTTGGGGTTTGGGAGCCTGAAGCTTTCTTT
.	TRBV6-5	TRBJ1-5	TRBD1	CASSTDRDDQPQHF	TGTGCCAGCAGTACAGACAGGGACGATCAGCCCCAGCATTTT
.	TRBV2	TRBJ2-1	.	CASKSEMGYNEQFF	TGTGCCAGCAAGTCGGAGATGGGCTACAATGAGCAGTTCTTC
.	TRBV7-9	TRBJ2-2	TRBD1	CASSPRDSSLTGELFF	TGTGCCAGCAGCCCCCGGGACAGCTCTTTGACCGGGGAGCTGTTTTTT
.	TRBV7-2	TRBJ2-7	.	CASSPTPTAEQYF	TGTGCCAGCAGCCCCACCCCGACAGCCGAGCAGTACTTC
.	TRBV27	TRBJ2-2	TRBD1	CASSYRGQVGELFF	TGTGCCAGCAGTTACAGGGGGCAAGTCGGGGAGCTGTTTTTT
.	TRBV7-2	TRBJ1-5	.	CASSLSGLNQPQHF	TGTGCCAGCAGCTTATCAGGCCTTAATCAGCCCCAGCATTTT
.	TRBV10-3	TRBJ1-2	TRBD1	CAISESRDRGPANYGYTF	TGTGCCATCAGTGAGTCGAGGGACAGGGGGCCAGCTAACTATGGCTACACCTTC
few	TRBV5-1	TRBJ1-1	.	CASSFTHSQNTEAFF	TGCGCCAGCAGCTTTACCCACAGTCAGAACACTGAAGCTTTCTTT
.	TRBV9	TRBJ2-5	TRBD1	CASSTGVETQYF	TGTGCCAGCAGTACAGGGGTAGAGACCCAGTACTTC
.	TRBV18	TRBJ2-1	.	CASSSRDPYNEQFF	TGTGCCAGCTCATCGCGTGATCCCTACAATGAGCAGTTCTTC
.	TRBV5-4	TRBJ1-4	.	CASSLQGSKGEKLFF	TGTGCCAGCAGCTTGCAGGGATCAAAAGGGGAAAAACTGTTTTTT
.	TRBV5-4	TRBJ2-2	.	CASSFGGPTELFF	TGTGCCAGCAGCTTCGGGGGGCCTACGGAGCTGTTTTTT
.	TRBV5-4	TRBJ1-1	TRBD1	CASSSGTGGTEAFF	TGTGCCAGCAGCTCCGGGACAGGGGGAACTGAAGCTTTCTTT
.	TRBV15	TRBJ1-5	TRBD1	CATSPRYRGYSNQPQHF	TGTGCCACCAGCCCACGGTACAGGGGATACAGCAATCAGCCCCAGCATTTT
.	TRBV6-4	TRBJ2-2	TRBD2	CASSDKGLAGPGELFF	TGTGCCAGCAGTGACAAGGGACTAGCGGGGCCCGGGGAGCTGTTTTTT
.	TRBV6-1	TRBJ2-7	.	CASSEALEGVEQYF	TGTGCCAGCAGTGAAGCGCTGGAAGGGGTCGAGCAGTACTTC
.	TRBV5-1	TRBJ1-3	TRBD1	CASNGQGSSGNTIYF	TGCGCCAGCAACGGACAGGGTTCCTCTGGAAACACCATATATTTT
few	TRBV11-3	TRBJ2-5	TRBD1	CASSLAGQQETQYF	TGTGCCAGCAGCTTAGCGGGACAGCAAGAGACCCAGTACTTC
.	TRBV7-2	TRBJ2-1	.	CASSLQGGSNEQFF	TGTGCCAGCAGCTTGCAGGGTGGGTCAAACGAGCAGTTCTTC
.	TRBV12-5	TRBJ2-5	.	CASGVRQVPIETQYF	TGTGCTAGTGGTGTCAGGCAGGTCCCCATAGAGACCCAGTACTTC
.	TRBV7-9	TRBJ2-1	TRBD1	CASSVRDRVMNEQFF	TGTGCCAGCAGCGTCCGGGACAGGGTGATGAATGAGCAGTTCTTC
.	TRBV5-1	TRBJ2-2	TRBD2	CASSLSGGQNTGELFF	TGCGCCAGCAGCTTGAGCGGGGGCCAAAACACCGGGGAGCTGTTTTTT
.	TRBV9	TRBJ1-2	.	CASSVAPLGGYGYTF	TGTGCCAGCAGCGTAGCCCCTCTCGGGGGCTATGGCTACACCTTC
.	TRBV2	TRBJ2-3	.	CASIFWTVQGDTQYF	TGTGCCAGCATCTTTTGGACAGTACAAGGAGATACGCAGTATTTT
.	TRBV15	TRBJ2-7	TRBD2	CATSRVVGAGGEQYF	TGTGCCACCAGCAGAGTAGTGGGGGCGGGGGGCGAGCAGTACTTC
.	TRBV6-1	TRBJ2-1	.	CASSEAGGHNEQFF	TGTGCCAGCAGTGAAGCGGGGGGGCACAATGAGCAGTTCTTC
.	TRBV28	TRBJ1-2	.	CASSLLLKGQGSGYTF	TGTGCCAGCAGTTTACTTCTTAAGGGGCAGGGGAGTGGCTACACCTTC
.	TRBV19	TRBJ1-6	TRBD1	CASSVGQGAMDNSPLHF	TGTGCCAGTAGTGTGGGACAGGGGGCGATGGATAATTCACCCCTCCACTTT
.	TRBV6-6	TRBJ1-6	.	CASITREDSPLHF	TGTGCCAGCATCACTAGAGAAGATTCACCCCTCCACTTT
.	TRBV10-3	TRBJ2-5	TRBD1	CAISESDRGETQYF	TGTGCCATCAGTGAGTCGGACAGGGGCGAGACCCAGTACTTC
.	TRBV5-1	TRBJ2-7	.	CASSLGGGAGEQYF	TGCGCCAGCAGCTTGGGAGGGGGGGCCGGGGAGCAGTACTTC
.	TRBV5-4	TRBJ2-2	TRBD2	CASNPSGSRTGELFF	TGTGCCAGCAACCCTAGCGGGAGTAGGACCGGGGAGCTGTTTTTT
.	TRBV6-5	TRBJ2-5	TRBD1	CASSYRTGGVETQYF	TGTGCCAGCAGTTACCGAACAGGGGGCGTAGAGACCCAGTACTTC
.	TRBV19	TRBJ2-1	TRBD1	CASTLGGQRAYNEQFF	TGTGCCAGTACCCTTGGGGGACAGAGGGCCTACAATGAGCAGTTCTTC
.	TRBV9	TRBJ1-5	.	CASSRDSTPRLGQPQHF	TGTGCCAGCAGCCGGGATTCAACTCCCCGTCTCGGTCAGCCCCAGCATTTT
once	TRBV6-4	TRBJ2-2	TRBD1	CASSELGQGATGELFF	TGTGCCAGCAGTGAATTGGGACAGGGTGCGACCGGGGAGCTGTTTTTT
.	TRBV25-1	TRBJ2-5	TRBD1	CASSETTDRGETQYF	TGTGCCAGCAGTGAGACTACGGACAGGGGAGAGACCCAGTACTTC
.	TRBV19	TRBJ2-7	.	CASSVDSTYEQYF	TGTGCCAGTAGTGTGGACAGCACGTACGAGCAGTACTTC
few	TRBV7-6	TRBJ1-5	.	CASSLGSPSGNQPQHF	TGTGCCAGCAGCTTGGGGAGTCCAAGCGGCAATCAGCCCCAGCATTTT
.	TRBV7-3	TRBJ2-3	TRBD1	CASSVDRWKDTQYF	TGTGCCAGCAGCGTGGACAGGTGGAAAGATACGCAGTATTTT
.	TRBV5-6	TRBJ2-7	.	CASSGYQTSEQYF	TGTGCCAGCAGCGGATACCAGACTAGTGAGCAGTACTTC
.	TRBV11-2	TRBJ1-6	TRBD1	CASSQQGIHSPLHF	TGTGCCAGCAGCCAACAGGGGATACATTCACCCCTCCACTTT
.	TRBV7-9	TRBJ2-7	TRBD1	CASSWDRYSEQYF	TGTGCCAGCAGCTGGGACAGATATAGCGAGCAGTACTTC
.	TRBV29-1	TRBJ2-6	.	CSVRWPGSGANVLTF	TGCAGCGTCCGATGGCCGGGCTCTGGGGCCAACGTCCTGACTTTC
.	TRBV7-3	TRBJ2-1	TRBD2	CASSLGGLSLGNEQFF	TGTGCCAGCAGCTTAGGGGGACTATCTTTGGGCAATGAGCAGTTCTTC
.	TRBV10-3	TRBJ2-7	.	CAISELSGTHYEQYF	TGTGCCATCAGTGAGCTTAGCGGAACTCACTACGAGCAGTACTTC
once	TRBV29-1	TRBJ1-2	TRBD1	CSVNRGKNYGYTF	TGCAGCGTAAACAGGGGGAAAAACTATGGCTACACCTTC
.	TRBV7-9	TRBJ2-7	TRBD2	CSSSLLTGTSGRRYEQYF	TGTTCCAGCAGCTTACTGACCGGGACTAGCGGGAGAAGGTACGAGCAGTACTTC
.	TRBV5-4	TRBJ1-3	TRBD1	CASREWGRVSTGLSTIYF	TGTGCCAGCAGGGAGTGGGGCAGGGTGTCGACAGGGCTCAGTACCATATATTTT
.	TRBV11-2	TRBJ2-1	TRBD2	CASSLERGGRNNEQFF	TGTGCCAGCAGCTTAGAGCGGGGGGGCCGTAACAATGAGCAGTTCTTC